Sequencing of this T cell receptor beta chain was carried out in a study of T cell responses to AZD1222 COVID-19 vaccine (dated by TCRdb to the early 2020s). A note on the overall study: TCR sequencing covered over 230 trial participants: approximately 200 given two doses of AZD1222 and 26 given two doses of MenACWY control vaccine. Trial participants were enrolled by age into subgroups of 18-55, 56-69 and 70-plus years, and roughly 150, 30 and 60 TCR-sequenced participants, respectively, were included in these subgroups. What the authors observed across the whole study: Only six or seven AZD1222 recipients were SARS-CoV-2 seropositive at baseline, limiting conclusions about previously exposed vaccinees. Reportedly, almost half of the unique spike-specific TCRs recognized epitopes lying outside the regions that are mutated in the B.1.351 and B.1.1.7 variants. No day 14 peak-response samples were available, so repertoires were characterized only after the peak T cell response. Most participants were white British and females outnumbered males, and the authors suggested that clonal diversity may have been underestimated. The 56-69-year group was small, and its depth increase did not reach significance, likely because of low power. The vaccine-associated CD4 TCRs covered the entire spike protein, and the dominant responses fell in regions 160-218 and 743-854. A significant rise in spike-specific TCR breadth and depth was observed after two AZD1222 doses relative to day 0 and relative to MenACWY recipients.

From the cysteine up to the phenylalanine, the CDR3 has a length of 17 residues. Kept here is only the CDR3 DNA, which spans 51 bases and is read in frame from base 1. The germline V gene (reference sequence) supplies CDR1 SEHNR and CDR2 FQNEAQ. The junction shows trimming of 5 bases on V and 0 bases on J, and the gene matches do not reach 13 bases of it. The sample's time point, from its label and the paper: about 28 days (+/-7) after the second vaccine dose. Because spike-specific TCR depth and breadth did not differ between the two schedules, AZD1222 recipients who got a second dose at roughly 4 weeks were pooled with those who got a second dose at roughly 12 weeks. Vaccinee samples were obtained from the UK trials COV001 and COV002, which included a single-blind randomized controlled phase 2/3 trial of AZD1222 (ChAdOx1 nCoV-19) in healthy adults. Trial participant PBMC samples were collected at day 0 and day 28 after the second dose for TCRbeta chain sequencing.

The CDR3 regions of human TCRbeta chains were analyzed by immunosequencing. Concerning the study's data processing: Repertoire TCRs were checked for matches against a reference library of SARS-CoV-2-specific TCRs that had been generated using the MIRA antigen-specificity platform. Breadth meant the fraction of unique TCRs that were SARS-CoV-2-associated, whereas depth meant the fraction of total T cells that were SARS-CoV-2-associated. Using the MIRA data, each spike-specific TCR was assigned both to the spike region to which the TCR was reactive and to a CD4 or CD8 class. Log10-transformed breadth and depth values were compared by one-way ANOVA with Sidak's multiple comparisons tests. Drawn from immuneACCESS, this table holds only the in-frame rearrangements with V and J called that TCRdb kept. Clones are partly lost; checked studies trace under half to an unresolved V gene and leave the rest unexplained. D and trimming were read from the DNA, whereas the V and J calls and clone size are those reported in that table. The sample table records about 78,000 clones; just over 90% of these occur just once. The top ten clonotypes cover 3.3% of the sample.

On this clone: Its recognized antigen is unknown. No quality values exist for individual bases; no much larger clone is one base distant.

This clonotype was sampled from an adult who received the AZD1222 COVID-19 vaccine. The chain couples TRBV7-9 to TRBJ2-7, with 7 middle bases fitting TRBD1. Sequencing was performed on peripheral blood, taken 28 days after the second AZD1222 dose. The DNA reads as follows: TGTGCCAGCAGCCTGGGGTGGGAACAGGGGACCTCCTACGAGCAGTACTTC. This yields the protein CASSLGWEQGTSYEQYF. With all but the CDR3 taken from the reference TRBV7-9 and TRBJ2-7 genes, the full variable domain is: DTGVSQNPRHKITKRGQNVTFRCDPISEHNRLYWYRQTLGQGPEFLTYFQNEAQLEKSRLLSDRFSAERPKGSFSTLEIQRTEQGDSAMYLCASSLGWEQGTSYEQYFGPGTRLTVT.